These 8 T cell receptor beta chains were sequenced from one sample in a study of blood T cell repertoires in COVID-19. Assay used: immunoSEQ multiplex PCR; TCRdb lists only in-frame clones, some missing. The sample holds about 120,000 clones, about 89% seen once. Sequencing was carried out using peripheral blood. The source is a woman in her 70s with acute or convalescent COVID-19.

The chain is built from TRBV29-1 and TRBJ1-5, with D possibly being TRBD1 (6 bases). V gave up 7 bases and J gave up 3 bases, with 13 bases separating them. Germline V gives CDR1 SQVTM, CDR2 ANQGSEA. The CDR3 totals 13 residues. CDR3 nucleotides: TGCAGCGCAGGGGAAGATCTCAATCAGCCCCAGCATTTT. This sequence encodes CSAGEDLNQPQHF.

This clone was picked up a small number of times. The J gene is TRBJ2-3, the V gene TRBV14; TRBD2 matches 9 bases. Germline V gene lookup returns CDR1 SGHDN and CDR2 FVKESK. V was pared by 1 base and J by 5 bases, with 13 bases of the junction left unmatched. The CDR3 is 18 amino acids. DNA of the CDR3: TGTGCCAGCAGCCAAGTGGAAAGCCGGCGGGGGGGCGGAGATACGCAGTATTTT. Protein: CASSQVESRRGGGDTQYF.

The chain couples TRBV2 to TRBJ2-5; D perhaps matches TRBD1 (7 bases). V was shortened by 4 bases and J by 2 bases, with 26 bases between the two germline ends. The germline CDR1 and CDR2 sequences are SNHLY and FYNNEI. The CDR3 sequence is 19 residues long. The CDR3: CASSGRRGSKSGGQETQYF. CDR3 sequence (DNA): TGTGCCAGCAGTGGGAGGAGGGGCTCTAAGTCAGGGGGGCAAGAGACCCAGTACTTC.

The chain has TRBV7-9 and TRBJ2-7; maybe TRBD1 (6 bases). This CDR3 comprises 14 residues. Germline V gene sequence: CDR1 SEHNR, CDR2 FQNEAQ (reference sequence). V shed 4 bases and J shed 7 bases, with 17 bases lying between them. CDR3 protein: CASSSTGSLLEQYF. The CDR3 nucleotides are TGTGCCAGCAGCTCTACAGGGTCTCTCCTGGAGCAGTACTTC.

This clone was seen just once. The V and J genes are TRBV29-1 and TRBJ2-5; 11 positions agree with TRBD2. Germline-derived CDR1 and CDR2 are SQVTM and ANQGSEA. V lost 3 bases and J lost 2; bases outside the gene matches: 8. The CDR3 has 16 amino acids. This CDR3 is CSVEQGTSGRQETQYF. For the CDR3, the DNA is TGCAGCGTTGAGCAAGGGACTAGCGGAAGGCAAGAGACCCAGTACTTC.

The chain links TRBV6-5 to TRBJ1-3; no clear D gene. The CDR3 contains 14 residues. The germline gives CDR1 MNHEY, CDR2 SVGAGI. Trimming removed 6 bases at V and 2 bases at J, with 11 bases between. In DNA, the CDR3 is TGTGCCAGCAGCCCGGGTGTACCTGGAAACACCATATATTTT. This codes for CASSPGVPGNTIYF.

The genes are TRBV30 and TRBJ2-5, with 8 bases identical to TRBD1. This CDR3 contains 14 residues. V was clipped by 3 bases and J by 2 bases; unmatched bases: 5. Looked up from germline, CDR1 is GTSNPN and CDR2 is SVGIG (reference sequence). As DNA, the CDR3 is TGTGCCTGGAGCCTCCGGACAGGGCAAGAGACCCAGTACTTC. This sequence encodes CAWSLRTGQETQYF.

The genes are TRBV18 and TRBJ2-1, with 10 nucleotides matching TRBD1. The J segment lost 8 bases and the V segment lost 3 bases, leaving 7 bases of the junction unmatched. The CDR3 sequence is 15 residues long. In germline, CDR1 is KGHSH, CDR2 LQKENI. CDR3 region: CASSPGQGINDEQFF. CDR3 bases: TGTGCCAGCTCACCGGGACAGGGGATAAACGATGAGCAGTTCTTC. The full variable domain, its missing parts supplied by reference TRBV18 and TRBJ2-1, is NAGVMQNPRHLVRRRGQEARLRCSPMKGHSHVYWYRQLPEEGLKFMVYLQKENIIDESGMPKERFSAEFPKEGPSILRIQQVVRGDSAAYFCASSPGQGINDEQFFGPGTRLTVL.